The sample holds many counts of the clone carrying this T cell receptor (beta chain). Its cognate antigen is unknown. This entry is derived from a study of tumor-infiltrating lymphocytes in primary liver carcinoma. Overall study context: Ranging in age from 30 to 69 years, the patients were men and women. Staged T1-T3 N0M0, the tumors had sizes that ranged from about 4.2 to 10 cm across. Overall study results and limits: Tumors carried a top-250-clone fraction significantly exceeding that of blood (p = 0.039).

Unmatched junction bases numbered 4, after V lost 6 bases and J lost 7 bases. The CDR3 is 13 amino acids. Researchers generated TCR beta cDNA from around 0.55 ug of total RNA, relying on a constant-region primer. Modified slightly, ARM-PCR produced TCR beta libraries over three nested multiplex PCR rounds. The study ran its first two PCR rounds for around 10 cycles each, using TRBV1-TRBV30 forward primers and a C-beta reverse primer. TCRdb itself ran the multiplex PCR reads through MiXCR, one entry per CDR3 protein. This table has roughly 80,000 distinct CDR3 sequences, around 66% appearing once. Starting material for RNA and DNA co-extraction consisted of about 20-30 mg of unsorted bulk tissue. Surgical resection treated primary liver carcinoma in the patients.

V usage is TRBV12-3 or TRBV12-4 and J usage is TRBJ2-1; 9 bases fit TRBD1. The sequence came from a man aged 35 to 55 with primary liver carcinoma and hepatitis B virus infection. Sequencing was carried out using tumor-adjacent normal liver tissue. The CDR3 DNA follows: TGTGCCAGCAGCACGGACAGGGGTAATGAGCAGTTCTTC. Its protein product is CASSTDRGNEQFF.